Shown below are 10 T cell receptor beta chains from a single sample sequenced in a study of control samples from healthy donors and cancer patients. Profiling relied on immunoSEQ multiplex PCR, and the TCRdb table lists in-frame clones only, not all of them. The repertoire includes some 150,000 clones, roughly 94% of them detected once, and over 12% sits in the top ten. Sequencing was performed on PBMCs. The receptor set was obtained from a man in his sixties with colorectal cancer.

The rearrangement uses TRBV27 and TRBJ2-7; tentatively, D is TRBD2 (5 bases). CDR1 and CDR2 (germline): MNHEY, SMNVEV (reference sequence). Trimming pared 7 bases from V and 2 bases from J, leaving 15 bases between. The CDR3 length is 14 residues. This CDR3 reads CASTPSTMTYEQYF. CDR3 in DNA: TGTGCCAGCACCCCTTCGACTATGACCTACGAGCAGTACTTC.

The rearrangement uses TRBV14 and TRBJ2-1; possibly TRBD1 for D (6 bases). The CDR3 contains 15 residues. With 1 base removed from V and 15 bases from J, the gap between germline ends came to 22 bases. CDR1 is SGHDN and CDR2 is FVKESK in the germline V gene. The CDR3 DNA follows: TGTGCCAGCAGCCAAGTGAATCCGCTCGGCCAGGGGATGTTCTTC. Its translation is CASSQVNPLGQGMFF.

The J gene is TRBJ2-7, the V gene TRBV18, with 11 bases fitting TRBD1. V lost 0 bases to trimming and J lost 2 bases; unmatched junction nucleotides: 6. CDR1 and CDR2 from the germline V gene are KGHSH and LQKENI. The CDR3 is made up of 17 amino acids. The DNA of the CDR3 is TGTGCCAGCTCACCACCGACGGGACAGGGGGAGCCCTACGAGCAGTACTTC. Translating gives CASSPPTGQGEPYEQYF.

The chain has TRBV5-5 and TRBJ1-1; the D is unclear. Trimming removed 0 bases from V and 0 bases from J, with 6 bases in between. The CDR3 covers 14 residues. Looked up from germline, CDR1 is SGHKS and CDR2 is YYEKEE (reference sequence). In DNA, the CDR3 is TGTGCCAGCAGCTTGGCACGGATGAACACTGAAGCTTTCTTT. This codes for CASSLARMNTEAFF.

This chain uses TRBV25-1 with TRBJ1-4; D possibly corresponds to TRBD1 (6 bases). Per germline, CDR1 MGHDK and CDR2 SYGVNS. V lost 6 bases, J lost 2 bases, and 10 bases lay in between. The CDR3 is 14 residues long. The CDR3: CASRETGTNEKLFF. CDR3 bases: TGTGCCAGCAGGGAAACAGGGACTAATGAAAAACTGTTTTTT.

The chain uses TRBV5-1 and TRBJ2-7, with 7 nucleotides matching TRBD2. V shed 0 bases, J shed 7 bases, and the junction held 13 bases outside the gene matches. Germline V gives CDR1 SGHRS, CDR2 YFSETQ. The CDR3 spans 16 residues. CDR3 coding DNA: TGCGCCAGCAGCTTGGCCCCAGCGGGGTTGGGGTCGGAGCAGTACTTC. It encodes CASSLAPAGLGSEQYF. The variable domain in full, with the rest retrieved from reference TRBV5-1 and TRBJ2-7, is KAGVTQTPRYLIKTRGQQVTLSCSPISGHRSVSWYQQTPGQGLQFLFEYFSETQRNKGNFPGRFSGRQFSNSRSEMNVSTLELGDSALYLCASSLAPAGLGSEQYFGPGTRLTVT.

This CDR3 is CASRTGSNSPLHF. CDR3 coding DNA: TGTGCCAGCAGGACAGGGAGTAATTCACCCCTCCACTTT. The genes are TRBV25-1 and TRBJ1-6; 7 nucleotides agree with TRBD1. Germline assignment: CDR1 MGHDK and CDR2 SYGVNS. Trimming removed 6 bases from V and 6 bases from J; junction bases left unmatched: 2. This CDR3 is built from 13 residues.

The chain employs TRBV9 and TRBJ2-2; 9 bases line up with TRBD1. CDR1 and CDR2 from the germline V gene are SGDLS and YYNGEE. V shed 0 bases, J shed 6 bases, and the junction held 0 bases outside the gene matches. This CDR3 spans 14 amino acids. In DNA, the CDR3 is TGTGCCAGCAGCGTAGGACAGGGGGCCGGGGAGCTGTTTTTT. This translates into CASSVGQGAGELFF.

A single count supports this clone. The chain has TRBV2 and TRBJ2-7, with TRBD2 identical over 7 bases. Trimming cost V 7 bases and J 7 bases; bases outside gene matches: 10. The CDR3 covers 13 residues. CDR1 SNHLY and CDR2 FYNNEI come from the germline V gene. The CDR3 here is CASIPGTGGEQYF. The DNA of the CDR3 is TGTGCCAGCATCCCCGGAACGGGGGGAGAGCAGTACTTC.

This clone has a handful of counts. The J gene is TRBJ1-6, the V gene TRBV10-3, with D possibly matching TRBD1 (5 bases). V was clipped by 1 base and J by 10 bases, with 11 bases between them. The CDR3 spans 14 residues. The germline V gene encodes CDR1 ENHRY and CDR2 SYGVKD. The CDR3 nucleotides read TGTGCCATCAGTGAGTGGGCGGGGGACTCACCCCTCCACTTT. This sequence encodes CAISEWAGDSPLHF.